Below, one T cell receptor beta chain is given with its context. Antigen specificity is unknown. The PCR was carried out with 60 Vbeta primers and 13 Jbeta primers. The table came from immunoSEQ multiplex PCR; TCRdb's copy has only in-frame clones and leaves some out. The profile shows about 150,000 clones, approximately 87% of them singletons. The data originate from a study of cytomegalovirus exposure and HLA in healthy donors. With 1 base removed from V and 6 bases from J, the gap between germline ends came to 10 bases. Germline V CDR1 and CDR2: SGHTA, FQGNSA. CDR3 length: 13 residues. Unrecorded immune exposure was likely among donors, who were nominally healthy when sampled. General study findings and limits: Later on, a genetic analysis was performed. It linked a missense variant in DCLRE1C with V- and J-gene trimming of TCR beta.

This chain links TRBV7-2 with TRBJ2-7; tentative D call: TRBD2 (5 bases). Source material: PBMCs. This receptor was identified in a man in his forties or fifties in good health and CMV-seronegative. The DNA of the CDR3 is TGTGCCAGCAGCTTAGGGTGGGCGGGCGAGCAGTACTTC. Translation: CASSLGWAGEQYF.